This is a list of T cell receptor beta chains from one sample in a study of T cell responses to AZD1222 COVID-19 vaccine. Sequenced by immunoSEQ multiplex PCR; TCRdb stores in-frame clones only, minus some. The table records roughly 91,000 clones, roughly 89% of them present only once. The material sequenced was peripheral blood, taken on day 0 of AZD1222 vaccination. Receptors were obtained from an adult in good health. CDR3s include the opening cysteine and the closing phenylalanine or tryptophan. A D gene is named only where the DNA matches it firmly. Size is omitted from some rows. Given values are once, few, many or a class for expanded clones.

TRBV7-8	NA	TRBD1	TRBJ2-1	TGTGCCAGCAGCGGGGGGACAGGGGAGTTCTTC	CASSGGTGEFF
TRBV25-1	NA	TRBD1	TRBJ2-5	TGTGCCAGCGCGAAGGACAGGGGGCAGTTTGAGACCCAGTACTTC	CASAKDRGQFETQYF
TRBV5-1	NA	NA	TRBJ2-3	TGCGCCAGCTCCGAGATTCGCACAGATACGCAGTATTTT	CASSEIRTDTQYF
TRBV3-1/TRBV3-2	few	NA	TRBJ1-3	TGTGCCAGCAGCCTGAATCAAAACACCATATATTTT	CASSLNQNTIYF
TRBV7-2	once	NA	TRBJ1-5	TGTGCCAGCAGGAAGGAATCGGGTCAGCCCCAGCATTTT	CASRKESGQPQHF
TRBV13	NA	NA	TRBJ2-3	TGTGCCAGCAGCTTTGGTTCAGACACAGATACGCAGTATTTT	CASSFGSDTDTQYF
TRBV19	NA	NA	TRBJ1-4	TGTGCCAGTACCAAAAACGCGGCTACTAATGAAAAACTGTTTTTT	CASTKNAATNEKLFF
TRBV27	NA	TRBD1	TRBJ1-6	TGTGCCAGCAGTTTATTCCCGCGGGACAGCTATTCACCCCTCCACTTT	CASSLFPRDSYSPLHF
TRBV2	once	NA	TRBJ1-5	TGTGCCAGCAGTGAAGGTCTCGGCAATCAGCCCCAGCATTTT	CASSEGLGNQPQHF
TRBV25-1	NA	TRBD2	TRBJ2-7	TGTGCCAGCGTCGCGGGGGGCCTTCTCGGCGAGCAGTACTTC	CASVAGGLLGEQYF
TRBV28	few	TRBD1	TRBJ1-6	TGTGCCAGCAGTTCAGCAGGGGGGGATTCACCCCTCCACTTT	CASSSAGGDSPLHF
TRBV30	once	NA	TRBJ2-2	TGTGCCTGGAGTTATGTAGGGGCCGGGGAGCTGTTTTTT	CAWSYVGAGELFF